The following is a TCR beta chain sequence with its context. Sequencing used immunoSEQ multiplex PCR; TCRdb keeps in-frame clones, though not all of them. Here the sample spans about 22,000 clones, 70% to 90% being singletons. This entry comes from a study of T cell changes during pregnancy in multiple sclerosis. The TCR originated in a female donor in good health, enrolled as a control in a pregnancy study. The specimen was CD4+ T cells from peripheral blood mononuclear cells, collected in the second trimester of pregnancy.

CDR3 bases: TGCAGCGTTGACGCAGGGGGCTCCTACGAGCAGTACTTC. This codes for CSVDAGGSYEQYF. The chain has TRBV29-1 and TRBJ2-7; 7 positions match TRBD1. The trim removed 3 bases at V and 0 bases at J, leaving 2 bases unmatched. The length of the CDR3 is 13 residues. The germline V gene has CDR1 SQVTM and CDR2 ANQGSEA.